One T cell receptor beta chain is described in this entry. The antigen it binds to is not known. No much larger clone is present one base from it, and per-base qualities are unavailable. This sample is part of a study of tumor and adjacent non-tumor tissue in lung cancer (dated by TCRdb to the late 2010s). Describing the broader study: Of the cohort, eleven to twelve patients had adenocarcinoma, 2 had squamous cell carcinoma and 1 had small cell lung cancer. The approximately 15 patients were aged about 31 to 80 years, included ten or so men and 5 women, and had TNM stage I to III disease. TCRbeta CDR3 sequencing was performed on fewer than 35 paired specimens, with one tumor sample and one normal lung sample collected per patient. In total, sequencing yielded 125,075,908 productive TCRbeta reads, which works out to an average of approximately 4 million reads per sample. The study compared bulk TCRbeta repertoires between lung tumor tissue and matched distant non-tumor lung tissue from 15 lung cancer patients. The paper's findings and limits, for the study overall: The top 100 clones accounted for a significantly larger cumulative portion of the repertoire in normal lung than in tumor tissue. Only approximately 16 patients were included in the cohort, and the need for larger samples and more detailed clinical data was noted by the authors. Peripheral blood was not sequenced, so blood TCRbeta repertoires in these lung cancer patients were not examined. Tumor tissue showed significantly greater TCR diversity (inverse Simpson) than normal lung tissue (approximately 400 vs 170, P = 0.0075, Mann-Whitney U test). Younger patients had significantly higher TCR diversity, and higher tumor TCR diversity was associated with shorter overall and disease-free survival. The methods do not name the sequencing platform or mention unique molecular identifiers.

The library was prepared using multiplex PCR. Sequencing used an Illumina HiSeq 2500. TCRbeta libraries were constructed through three rounds of nested PCR with primers (Table S4) according to protocols adapted from ARM-PCR. PCR products of 200-500 bp were gel-excised and purified with the QIAquick gel extraction kit before sequencing. The original methods were these. Trimmomatic was used to clean the reads, FLASH was used to merge the reads into complete CDR3 sequences, and MiTCR was used to assign the reads to V(D)J germline segments. VDJtools was used to compute clonal diversity as the inverse Simpson's index. A read counted as productive if the sequence was in-frame and lacked a premature stop codon. TCRdb reworked the public reads: Q25 trimming with fastp, MiXCR clone assembly, productive beta chains retained. Rows merge per CDR3 protein into single entries with the most common DNA and genes. TCRdb's processing, not the authors' own work, is the source of the V and J calls. The sample has 60,000 to 80,000 distinct CDR3 sequences on record, roughly 75% of them singletons. 25% to 30% of the sample is taken by the ten largest.

RNA was isolated from bulk unsorted tissue, and RNA quality was assessed with a NanoDrop ND-1000 and an Agilent 2100. For the normal lung samples, distant non-tumor tissue was collected more than 3 cm away from the tumor edge. Newly diagnosed lung cancer patients without prior chemotherapy who had been admitted for thoracic surgery in China between August and November 2014 were enrolled as donors. The study excluded patients who had received radiotherapy or chemotherapy before or who had another cancer at the same time. Surgical tissue pieces of 1-2 cm3 were preserved in RNAlater solution and were kept at -80 degrees C until use. The germline V gene sets CDR1 to SQVTM and CDR2 to ANQGSEA. V is shortened by 6 bases, J by 1 base, and the region joining them spans 12 bases. The CDR3 sequence holds 13 residues, the cysteine and phenylalanine included. Of the read, only the CDR3 DNA is kept; its 39 bases are in frame from base 1.

Here the chain combines TRBV29-1 and TRBJ2-5; the D region is possibly TRBD1 or TRBD2, each matching across 5 bases. Sequencing was performed on distant non-tumor lung tissue. This sequence was found in a woman in her forties or fifties with non-small cell lung cancer. The CDR3 protein is CSVDRGRQETQYF. The DNA sequence is TGCAGCGTCGATCGGGGCCGCCAAGAGACCCAGTACTTC.